Sequencing of this T cell receptor (beta chain) was carried out in a study of cytomegalovirus exposure and HLA in healthy donors. In the case of this clone: Its target is unknown.

General study results and limits: A later analysis found most CMV-associated TCR beta chains apparently HLA-restricted.

Amplification used 60 Vbeta primers and 13 Jbeta primers. Sequenced by immunoSEQ multiplex PCR; TCRdb stores in-frame clones only, minus some. The repertoire holds approximately 190,000 clones, 65% to 90% seen once, with roughly 6.7% in the top ten. This CDR3 contains 13 residues. Unmatched junction bases numbered 2, after V lost 1 base and J lost 3 bases. Germline loops: CDR1 GTSNPN, CDR2 SVGIG (reference sequence). The sequenced sample was PBMCs. This TCR was recovered from a man aged 40-55 years in good health and CMV-seropositive. The chain has TRBV30 and TRBJ2-7; 8 nucleotides agree with TRBD1. The CDR3 DNA reads as TGTGCCTGGAGTGGAGGACAGGGCTACGAGCAGTACTTC. Its translation: CAWSGGQGYEQYF.